This T cell receptor (beta chain) was sequenced during a study of blood T cells in healthy people across ages. A second PCR of 7 to 11 cycles used a sample-barcoded 5' primer and a J-beta primer mix. Each CDR3 protein gets one entry after TCRdb re-called the 5' RACE reads with MiXCR. Of around 2 million distinct CDR3 sequences detected, roughly two fifths appear once; the ten largest clones hold around 23%. Caucasian individuals from Russia who were healthy and aged roughly 6 to 95 acted as donors. Germline CDR1 and CDR2: KGHSH and LQKENI. The CDR3 has 14 residues. A remark on this clonotype: The junction shows a germline mismatch at one end, possibly a read error.

The rearrangement uses TRBV18 and TRBJ2-5; the match to TRBD1 covers 7 bases. The source is a human donor in good health. Sequencing was done on a sample of blood. The CDR3 region has the DNA TGTGCCAGCCCACCAACAGGGGTCCAAGAGACCCAGTACTTC. It codes for CASPPTGVQETQYF.